The subject of this entry is one T cell receptor (beta chain). This sample is drawn from a study of blood T cell repertoires in COVID-19. Looking at the study overall: The samples span acute and convalescent COVID-19 from the United States, Italy and Spain. Sources were T cells, B-cell-depleted T cells, or PBMCs; the material itself was cDNA or gDNA.

The germline gives CDR1 DFQATT, CDR2 SNEGSKA (reference sequence). Trimming took off 3 bases at V and 6 bases at J, with 8 bases between the two ends. CDR3 length equals 12 residues. Original data processing: Scientists estimated how many nucleated cells there were by amplifying reference gene primers. Assay used: immunoSEQ multiplex PCR; TCRdb lists only in-frame clones, some missing. That table supplies the V and J calls and clone size; D and trimming were determined from the DNA. Of 85,000 to 100,000 clones in the sample, 55% to 80% were seen once. The receptor comes from a woman aged 55-69 years in a cohort sampled during active or convalescent COVID-19. The V call is TRBV20-1, the J call TRBJ2-2, with TRBD2 as a possible D gene (6 bases). The sequencing input was peripheral blood. The CDR3 nucleotides are TGCAGTGCTAGTTGGGGGGCCGGGGAGCTGTTTTTT. It is translated as CSASWGAGELFF.